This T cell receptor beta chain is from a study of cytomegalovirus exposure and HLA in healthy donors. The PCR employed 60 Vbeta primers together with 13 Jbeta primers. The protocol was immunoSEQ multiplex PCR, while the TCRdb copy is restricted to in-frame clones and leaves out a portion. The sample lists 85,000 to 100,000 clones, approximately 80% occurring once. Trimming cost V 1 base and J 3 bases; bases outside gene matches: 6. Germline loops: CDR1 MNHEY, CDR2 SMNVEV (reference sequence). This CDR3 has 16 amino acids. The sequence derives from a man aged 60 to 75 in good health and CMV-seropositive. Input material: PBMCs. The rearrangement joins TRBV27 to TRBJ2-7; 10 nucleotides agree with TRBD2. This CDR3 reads CASSLWSSGGIYEQYF. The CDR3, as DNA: TGTGCCAGCAGTTTATGGTCTAGCGGGGGAATCTACGAGCAGTACTTC.